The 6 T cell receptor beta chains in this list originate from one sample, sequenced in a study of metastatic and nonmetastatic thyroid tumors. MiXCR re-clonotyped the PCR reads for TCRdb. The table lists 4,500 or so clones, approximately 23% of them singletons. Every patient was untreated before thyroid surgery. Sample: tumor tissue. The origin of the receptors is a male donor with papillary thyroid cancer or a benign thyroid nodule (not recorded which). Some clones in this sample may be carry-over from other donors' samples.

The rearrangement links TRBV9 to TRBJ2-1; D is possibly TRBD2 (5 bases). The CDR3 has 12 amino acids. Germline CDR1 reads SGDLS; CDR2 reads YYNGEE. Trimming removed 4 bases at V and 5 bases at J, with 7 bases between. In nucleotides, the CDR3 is TGTGCCAGCAGCCCCGGGGACAATGAGCAGTTCTTC. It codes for CASSPGDNEQFF.

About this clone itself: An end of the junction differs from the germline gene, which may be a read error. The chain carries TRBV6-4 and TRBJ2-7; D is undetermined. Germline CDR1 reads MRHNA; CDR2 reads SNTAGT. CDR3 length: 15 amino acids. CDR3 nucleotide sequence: TGTGCCAGCAGTTACTCGACTCTAGTCTCCTACGAGCAGTACTTC. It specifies CASSYSTLVSYEQYF.

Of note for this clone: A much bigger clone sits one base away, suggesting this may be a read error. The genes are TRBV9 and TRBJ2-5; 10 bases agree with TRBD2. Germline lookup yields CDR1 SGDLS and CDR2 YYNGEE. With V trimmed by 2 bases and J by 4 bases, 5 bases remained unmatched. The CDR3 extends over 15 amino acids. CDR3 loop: CASSVGTSERETQYF. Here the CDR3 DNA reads TGTGCCAGCAGCGTGGGGACTAGCGAAAGAGAGACCCAGTACTTC.

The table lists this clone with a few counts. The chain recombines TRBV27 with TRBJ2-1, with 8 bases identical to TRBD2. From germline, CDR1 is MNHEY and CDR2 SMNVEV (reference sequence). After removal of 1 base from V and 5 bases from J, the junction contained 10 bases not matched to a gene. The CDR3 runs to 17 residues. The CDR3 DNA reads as TGTGCCAGCAGTTTATTAGACCGGGTAGCGGGGAACAATGAGCAGTTCTTC. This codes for CASSLLDRVAGNNEQFF.

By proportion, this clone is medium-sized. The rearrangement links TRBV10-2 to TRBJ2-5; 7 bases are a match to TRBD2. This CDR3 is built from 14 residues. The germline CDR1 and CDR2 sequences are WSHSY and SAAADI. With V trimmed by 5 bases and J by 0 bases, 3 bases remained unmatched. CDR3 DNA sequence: TGCGCCAGCAGTCAGCGGGGCTACCAAGAGACCCAGTACTTC. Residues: CASSQRGYQETQYF.

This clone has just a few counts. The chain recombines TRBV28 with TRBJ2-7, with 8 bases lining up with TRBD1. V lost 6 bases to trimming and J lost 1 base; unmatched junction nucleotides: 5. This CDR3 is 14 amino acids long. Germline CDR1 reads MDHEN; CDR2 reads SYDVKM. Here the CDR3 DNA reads TGTGCCAGCAGATATGACAGGGGATCCTACGAGCAGTACTTC. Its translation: CASRYDRGSYEQYF.